This TCR beta chain was identified during a study of CD8+CD57+ T cells in acquired aplastic anemia. Study in general: Sorted CD4+ plus CD8+ cells gave DNA averaging 3.2 ug. Whole-study findings and limits: Patients shared around 31 CD8+ CDR3 sequences with controls.

CDR3 length equals 18 residues. Losses at the gene ends were 3 bases for V and 0 bases for J; bases not matched to a gene: 5. The germline V gene has CDR1 SGHNT and CDR2 YYREEE (reference sequence). Regarding this clonotype: Its matching antigen is unknown.

By flow cytometry, patients selected for sequencing had shown an expansion of CD8+CD57+ cells. Each patient carried a diagnosis of severe acquired aplastic anemia. Receipt of therapy had not occurred in any patient by the time of blood sampling. Genomic DNA served as template for TCR beta VDJ and CDR3 profiling. Via MiXCR, TCRdb re-called the reads, giving one row per CDR3 protein. Of 180,000 or so distinct CDR3 sequences listed, 40% to 55% were seen once; the top ten hold 0.85% to 1.2%. Material: sorted CD4+, CD8+, or CD8+CD57+ T cells (not recorded which) from PBMCs. The genes are TRBV5-4 and TRBJ2-6; 11 bases are shared with TRBD2. This receptor was identified in a human donor with aplastic anemia. The chain's CDR3 is CASSSPGLAVSGANVLTF. CDR3 in DNA: TGTGCCAGCAGCTCGCCGGGACTAGCGGTCTCTGGGGCCAACGTCCTGACTTTC.